This T cell receptor beta chain was captured by sequencing in a study of T cell changes during pregnancy in multiple sclerosis. Trimming pared 1 base from V and 2 bases from J, leaving 13 bases between. Germline V gene data show CDR1 as SGHNT and CDR2 as YYREEE (reference sequence). The CDR3 runs to 15 residues. Some clones are missing from TCRdb's copy, which holds only in-frame ones; the method was immunoSEQ multiplex PCR. The table includes tens of thousands of clones, 85% to 95% detected once. The source of this sequence is a female donor with multiple sclerosis, enrolled in a pregnancy study. This sample comprised CD8+ T cells from peripheral blood mononuclear cells, obtained in the third trimester of pregnancy. The rearrangement links TRBV5-4 to TRBJ2-7; maybe TRBD1 (5 bases). This CDR3 is CASSLKQGNPYEQYF. In DNA form, the CDR3 reads TGTGCCAGCAGCTTGAAGCAGGGAAACCCCTACGAGCAGTACTTC.